These 11 T cell receptor beta chains originate from one sample sequenced in a study of blood T cell repertoires in COVID-19. Clones were sequenced by immunoSEQ multiplex PCR, and TCRdb holds only the in-frame ones, with some missing. Of around 80,000 clones in the sample, about four fifths were seen once. The specimen was peripheral blood. These receptors all come from a man older than 75 with acute or convalescent COVID-19.

This clone was seen more than once but under ten times. The chain joins TRBV5-1 to TRBJ2-7, with D perhaps TRBD2 (6 bases). Germline V lookup: CDR1 SGHRS, CDR2 YFSETQ. V was trimmed by 2 bases and J by 9 bases, leaving 15 bases between them. CDR3 length equals 13 residues. The CDR3, as DNA: TGCGCCAGCAGCTTCGGGGGTCCAGGGCTGCAGTACTTC. Protein: CASSFGGPGLQYF.

This clone was seen a single time. The chain links TRBV10-1 to TRBJ2-2; TRBD2 agrees at 9 bases. With V trimmed by 3 bases and J by 6 bases, 5 bases remained unmatched. The CDR3 extends over 15 amino acids. Germline CDR1 WNHNN, CDR2 SYGVQD (reference sequence). CDR3 protein: CASSDDSGGAGELFF. The CDR3 coding sequence is TGCGCCAGCAGTGACGATAGCGGGGGTGCCGGGGAGCTGTTTTTT.

J is TRBJ1-4 and V is TRBV7-9, with TRBD1 matching 9 bases. Trimming removed 5 bases from V and 8 bases from J; junction bases left unmatched: 6. Per the germline V gene, CDR1 is SEHNR and CDR2 is FQNEAQ (reference sequence). There are 14 residues in the CDR3. The CDR3 nucleotides are TGTGCCAGCAGCGCGGGACAGGGAGGGGAAAAACTGTTTTTT. As protein: CASSAGQGGEKLFF.

V and J are TRBV19 and TRBJ1-5; maybe TRBD1 (6 bases). The CDR3 runs 18 residues. V gave up 3 bases and J gave up 0 bases, with 18 bases separating them. CDR1 and CDR2 from the germline V gene are LNHDA and SQIVND (reference sequence). CDR3 coding DNA: TGTGCCAGTAGTATCCGGGTGTGGGACACCTATAGCAATCAGCCCCAGCATTTT. This encodes CASSIRVWDTYSNQPQHF.

Only one count was recorded for this clone. The chain joins TRBV21-1 to TRBJ1-1; TRBD1, as called in the table, went unchecked against the DNA. TRBV21-1 is classified as a pseudogene. The CDR3 length is 13 residues. CDR3 residues: CASSTPQNTEAFF. As DNA, the CDR3 is TGTGCCAGCAGCACCCCACAGAACACTGAAGCTTTCTTT.

The chain links TRBV7-6 to TRBJ1-1, with no clear D. CDR1 and CDR2 (germline): SGHVS, FNYEAQ. This CDR3 has 15 amino acids. V lost 5 bases and J lost 0, with 13 bases in between. CDR3 in amino acids: CASSPATGVNTEAFF. In DNA form, the CDR3 reads TGTGCCAGCAGCCCGGCCACGGGTGTGAACACTGAAGCTTTCTTT.

The rearrangement joins TRBV7-9 to TRBJ2-7; 10 nucleotides agree with TRBD1. CDR1 is SEHNR, CDR2 FQNEAQ, per germline (reference sequence). With V trimmed by 5 bases and J by 2 bases, 6 bases remained unmatched. CDR3 length: 15 amino acids. The CDR3 sequence: CASSPGQGDPYEQYF. The CDR3 DNA is TGTGCCAGCAGCCCAGGACAGGGGGACCCCTACGAGCAGTACTTC.

This clone was recorded only once. A read error may produce the germline difference seen at one junction end. The chain joins TRBV7-7 to TRBJ2-5; D is perhaps TRBD2 (7 bases). Germline assignment: CDR1 SSHAT and CDR2 FNYEAQ (reference sequence). The CDR3 loop spans 13 amino acids. CDR3 loop: CASSFEGGETQYF. The CDR3 DNA follows: TGTGCTAGCAGCTTCGAGGGGGGGGAGACCCAGTACTTC.

The chain employs TRBV5-1 and TRBJ1-2; 12 bases are a match to TRBD1. J gave up 6 bases and V 0 bases, and 3 bases lay outside the gene matches. In germline, CDR1 is SGHRS, CDR2 YFSETQ. The CDR3 extends over 15 amino acids. The chain's CDR3 is CASSLGDRGHDGYTF. CDR3 in DNA: TGCGCCAGCAGCTTGGGGGACAGGGGGCATGATGGCTACACCTTC.

V gene TRBV10-3 combines with J gene TRBJ1-2; TRBD1 is a possible D gene (5 bases). The V and J ends lost 4 bases and 4 bases respectively, with 13 bases between them. CDR3 length: 14 residues. Germline V CDR1 and CDR2: ENHRY, SYGVKD. The CDR3 DNA follows: TGTGCCATCAGTGGGTCAGACAGACCCTATGGCTACACCTTC. This gives the protein CAISGSDRPYGYTF.

The chain uses TRBV19 and TRBJ2-6; D is unresolved. The V gene lost 2 bases and the J gene lost 4 bases, with 12 bases spanning the gap. Germline CDR1 is LNHDA and CDR2 is SQIVND (reference sequence). CDR3 length: 16 residues. The CDR3: CASSINGGPGANVLTF. The CDR3 DNA reads TGTGCCAGTAGTATAAACGGTGGTCCCGGGGCCAACGTCCTGACTTTC.